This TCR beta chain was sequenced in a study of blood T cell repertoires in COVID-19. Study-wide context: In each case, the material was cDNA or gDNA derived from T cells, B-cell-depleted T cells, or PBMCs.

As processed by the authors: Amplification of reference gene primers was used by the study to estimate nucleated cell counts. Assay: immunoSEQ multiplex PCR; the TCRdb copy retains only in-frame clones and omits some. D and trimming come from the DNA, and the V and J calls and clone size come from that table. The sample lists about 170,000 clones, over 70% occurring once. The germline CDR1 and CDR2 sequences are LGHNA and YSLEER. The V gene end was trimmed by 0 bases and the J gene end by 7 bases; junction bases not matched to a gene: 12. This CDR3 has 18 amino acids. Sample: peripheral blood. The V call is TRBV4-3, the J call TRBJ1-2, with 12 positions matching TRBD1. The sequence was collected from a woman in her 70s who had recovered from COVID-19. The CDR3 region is CASSQETHWGQGAFGYTF. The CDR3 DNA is TGCGCCAGCAGCCAAGAAACGCATTGGGGACAGGGGGCCTTTGGCTACACCTTC.